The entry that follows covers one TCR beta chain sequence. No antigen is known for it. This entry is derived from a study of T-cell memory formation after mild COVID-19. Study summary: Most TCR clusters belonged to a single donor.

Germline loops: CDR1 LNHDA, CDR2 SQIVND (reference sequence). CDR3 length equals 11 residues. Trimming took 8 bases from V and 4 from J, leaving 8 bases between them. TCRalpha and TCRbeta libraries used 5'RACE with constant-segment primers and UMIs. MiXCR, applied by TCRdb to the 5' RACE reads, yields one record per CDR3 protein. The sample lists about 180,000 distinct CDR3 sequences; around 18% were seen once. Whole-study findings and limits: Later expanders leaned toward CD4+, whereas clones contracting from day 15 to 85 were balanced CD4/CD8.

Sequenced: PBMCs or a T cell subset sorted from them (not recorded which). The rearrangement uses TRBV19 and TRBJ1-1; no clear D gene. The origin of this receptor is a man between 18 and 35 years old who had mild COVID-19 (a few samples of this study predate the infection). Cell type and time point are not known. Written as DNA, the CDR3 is TGTGCCAGTCTGAAGAGCACTGAAGCTTTCTTT. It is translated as CASLKSTEAFF.